The rows below give T cell receptor beta chains drawn from one sample of a study of blood T cells in healthy people across ages. A single record per CDR3 protein comes from TCRdb applying MiXCR to the 5' RACE reads. Of hundreds of thousands of distinct CDR3 sequences listed, approximately 60% are singletons. Material for sequencing was blood. These TCRs come from a man aged 35-49 years in good health. The CDR3 runs from the conserved cysteine through the conserved F or W.

v_gene	j_gene	len	CDR3aa
TRBV24-1	TRBJ2-1	15	CATSDPINLYNEQFF
TRBV3-1	TRBJ1-2	13	CASSLAGGYGYTF
TRBV6-6	TRBJ2-1	14	CASRPQGGNNEQFF
TRBV28	TRBJ2-3	13	CASRPSLGDTQYF
TRBV11-3	TRBJ1-6	17	CASSLGRRSSYNSPLHF
TRBV28	TRBJ2-6	15	CASSRGHTGANVLTF
TRBV28	TRBJ1-1	13	CASSLLGYTEAFF
TRBV5-1	TRBJ2-3	15	CASSQTGYSENTQYF
TRBV7-6	TRBJ2-5	18	CASSQNKTSGRGAETQYF
TRBV7-2	.	14	CASSPRFQGAEQYF
TRBV3-1	TRBJ1-6	14	CASSQGTQGSPLHF
TRBV12-3/TRBV12-4	TRBJ1-2	12	CASSDNLAGYTF
TRBV29-1	TRBJ1-4	12	CSAGWANEKLFF
TRBV4-3	TRBJ1-2	15	CASSQRSGTRYGYTF